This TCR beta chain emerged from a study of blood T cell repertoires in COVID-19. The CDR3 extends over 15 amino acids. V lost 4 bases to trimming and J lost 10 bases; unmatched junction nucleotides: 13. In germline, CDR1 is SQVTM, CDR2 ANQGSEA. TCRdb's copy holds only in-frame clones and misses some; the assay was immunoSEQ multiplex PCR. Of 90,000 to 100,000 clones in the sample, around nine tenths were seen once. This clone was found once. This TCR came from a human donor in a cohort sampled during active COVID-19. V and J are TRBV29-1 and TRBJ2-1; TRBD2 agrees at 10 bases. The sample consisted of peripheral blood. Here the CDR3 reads CSVGSGTSVSEEQFF. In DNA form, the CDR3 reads TGCAGCGTTGGGTCCGGGACTAGCGTTTCGGAGGAGCAGTTCTTC.